This T cell receptor (beta chain) was profiled in a study of T cell clones after liver transplantation. Study summary: TCRbeta sequencing after a pre-transplant mixed lymphocyte reaction identified graft-donor-reactive clones, later tracked in post-transplant blood. Standard immunosuppression, with no induction, continued until 12-24 months after transplant.

Sorting of unstimulated PBMCs yielded separate CD3+CD4+ and CD3+CD8+ fractions. V dropped 1 base and J dropped 4 bases, with 13 bases sitting between them. Germline CDR1 reads SGHTA; CDR2 reads FQGNSA. The CDR3 runs 15 residues. Study conclusions and caveats: Post-transplant time points were not standardized, so conclusions are preliminary.

This clone was found a few times. As yet, its antigen is unknown. Clones were read by immunoSEQ multiplex PCR, and TCRdb kept only the in-frame ones, dropping some. The data hold 90,000 to 120,000 clones, with around 86% observed a single time. J is TRBJ1-2 and V is TRBV7-2; D gene uncertain. The material sequenced was CD4+ T cells from blood, taken before liver transplant. The source is a human donor who received a liver transplant. The CDR3 here is CASSLDRVLSYGYTF. Written as DNA, the CDR3 is TGTGCCAGCAGCTTAGATAGGGTTTTGAGCTATGGCTACACCTTC.